This T cell receptor (beta chain) was obtained from a study of T cell responses to AZD1222 COVID-19 vaccine. Comment on this clone: What it recognizes is unknown.

Germline V gene sequence: CDR1 MNHEY, CDR2 SMNVEV (reference sequence). The CDR3 runs to 15 residues. After removal of 6 bases from V and 4 bases from J, the junction contained 5 bases not matched to a gene. Study-level points and caveats: Rises in breadth and depth of Spike-specific TCRs came after two AZD1222 doses. Researchers took repertoire samples only after the peak T cell response had come.

TCRdb's copy holds only in-frame clones and misses some; the assay was immunoSEQ multiplex PCR. This sample has about 150,000 clones, with about 93% found just once. This rearrangement joins TRBV27 to TRBJ1-6; 8 bases map to TRBD1. The sequence came from an adult in good health. The source material was peripheral blood, sampled on day 0 of AZD1222 vaccination. CDR3: CASRRDRSYNSPLHF. For the CDR3, the DNA is TGTGCCAGCAGAAGGGACAGGAGTTATAATTCACCCCTCCACTTT.